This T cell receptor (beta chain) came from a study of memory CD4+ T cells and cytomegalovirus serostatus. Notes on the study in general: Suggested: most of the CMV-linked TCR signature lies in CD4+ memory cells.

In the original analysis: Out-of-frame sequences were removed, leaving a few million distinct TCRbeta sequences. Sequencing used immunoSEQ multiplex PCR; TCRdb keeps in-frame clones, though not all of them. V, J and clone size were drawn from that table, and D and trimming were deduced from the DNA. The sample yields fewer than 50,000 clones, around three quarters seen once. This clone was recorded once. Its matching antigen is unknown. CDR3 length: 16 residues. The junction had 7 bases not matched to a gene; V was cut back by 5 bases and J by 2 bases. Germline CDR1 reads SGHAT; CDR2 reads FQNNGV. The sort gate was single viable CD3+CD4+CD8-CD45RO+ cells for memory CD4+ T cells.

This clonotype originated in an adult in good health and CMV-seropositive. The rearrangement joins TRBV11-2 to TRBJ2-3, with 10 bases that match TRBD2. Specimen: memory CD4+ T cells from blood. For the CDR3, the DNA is TGTGCCAGCAGCCCCAGACTAGCGGGTACCACAGATACGCAGTATTTT. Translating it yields CASSPRLAGTTDTQYF.